The rows below give T cell receptor beta chains drawn from one sample of a study of graft-versus-host responses after intestinal transplantation. For these TCRs, the target antigens are not known. Measured with immunoSEQ multiplex PCR; TCRdb has only the in-frame clones, and not every one. The repertoire includes 30,000 to 40,000 clones, 85% to 95% of them detected once, and roughly 23% sits in the top ten. The source material was unstimulated CD8+ T cells sorted from spleen or lymph node cells, sampled before transplant. The receptors come from a human donor who was the organ donor for an intestinal transplant. Each CDR3 is given without its conserved first and last residue.

cdr3_aa: ASSSPGLAPQETQY
j_call: TRBJ2-5
v_call: TRBV7-8

cdr3_aa: ASSHLAGGSDTQY
j_call: TRBJ2-3
v_call: TRBV5-6

cdr3_aa: ASSPLAGGPSETQY
j_call: TRBJ2-5
v_call: TRBV7-9

cdr3_aa: ASGHERARGQGCETQY
j_call: TRBJ2-5
v_call: TRBV12-5

cdr3_aa: ASGSGRNTGELF
j_call: TRBJ2-2
v_call: TRBV6-6

cdr3_aa: ASNQGFYNSPLH
j_call: TRBJ1-6
v_call: TRBV6-1

cdr3_aa: ASSSWTSGETQY
j_call: TRBJ2-5
v_call: TRBV5-4

cdr3_aa: ASSWDNMNTEAF
j_call: TRBJ1-1
v_call: TRBV7-2

cdr3_aa: ASSPSLGPSYEQY
j_call: TRBJ2-7
v_call: TRBV4-3

cdr3_aa: ASSLGGADTQY
j_call: TRBJ2-3
v_call: TRBV7-9

cdr3_aa: ASSLLDAQDTDTQY
j_call: TRBJ2-3
v_call: TRBV28

cdr3_aa: ASSLEGPRPKDTQY
j_call: TRBJ2-3
v_call: TRBV11-2

cdr3_aa: ASSFPRTSGSPHEQF
j_call: TRBJ2-1
v_call: TRBV7-9

cdr3_aa: ASRVVIGGGDEQF
j_call: TRBJ2-1
v_call: TRBV27

cdr3_aa: ASSDPTRLHEQY
j_call: TRBJ2-7
v_call: TRBV2

cdr3_aa: ASSLDREIGHTEAF
j_call: TRBJ1-1
v_call: TRBV28

cdr3_aa: ASTSTGSYEQY
j_call: TRBJ2-7
v_call: TRBV28

cdr3_aa: ASSGLAGGLINFDEQF
j_call: TRBJ2-1
v_call: TRBV6-1

cdr3_aa: ASSGQWSGANVLT
j_call: TRBJ2-6
v_call: TRBV6-1

cdr3_aa: ASSLAGGRYEQY
j_call: TRBJ2-7
v_call: TRBV27

cdr3_aa: ASSPPEYEQY
j_call: TRBJ2-7
v_call: TRBV28

cdr3_aa: ASSQVGTYGYT
j_call: TRBJ1-2
v_call: TRBV4-2

cdr3_aa: ASSVEKSGYTDTQY
j_call: TRBJ2-3
v_call: TRBV9

cdr3_aa: ASSRTGKFNEQF
j_call: TRBJ2-1
v_call: TRBV19

cdr3_aa: ASSYRGNGEKLF
j_call: TRBJ1-4
v_call: TRBV28

cdr3_aa: ASSLWTGETQY
j_call: TRBJ2-5
v_call: TRBV27

cdr3_aa: ASSPLGLAGDGEQF
j_call: TRBJ2-1
v_call: TRBV27

cdr3_aa: ASSFHSDTGNTIY
j_call: TRBJ1-3
v_call: TRBV7-2

cdr3_aa: ASSQTPGLLLYEQF
j_call: TRBJ2-1
v_call: TRBV27

cdr3_aa: ASRGSYEQY
j_call: TRBJ2-7
v_call: TRBV27

cdr3_aa: ASSQGLGYEQY
j_call: TRBJ2-7
v_call: TRBV4-3

cdr3_aa: ASSVEDGDTQY
j_call: TRBJ2-3
v_call: TRBV9

cdr3_aa: ASRLTGSGYT
j_call: TRBJ1-2
v_call: TRBV6-1

cdr3_aa: ASSLSRQMRGDTQY
j_call: TRBJ2-3
v_call: TRBV27

cdr3_aa: ASSSLAGGPKSYNEQF
j_call: TRBJ2-1
v_call: TRBV7-6

cdr3_aa: ASSSRGSPLH
j_call: TRBJ1-6
v_call: TRBV13

cdr3_aa: ASRTSEGTLTDTQY
j_call: TRBJ2-3
v_call: TRBV5-1

cdr3_aa: ASSPYKATDTQY
j_call: TRBJ2-3
v_call: TRBV7-9

cdr3_aa: ASSLFGTTLYNEQF
j_call: TRBJ2-1
v_call: TRBV28

cdr3_aa: ASSIHRGGTEAF
j_call: TRBJ1-1
v_call: TRBV19

cdr3_aa: ASSVALAGSRSTDTQY
j_call: TRBJ2-3
v_call: TRBV9

cdr3_aa: ATSKSGMTEAF
j_call: TRBJ1-1
v_call: TRBV15

cdr3_aa: SVEGRGDYEQY
j_call: .
v_call: TRBV29-1

cdr3_aa: ASSLTSGNTGELF
j_call: TRBJ2-2
v_call: TRBV7-9

cdr3_aa: ASSSTGEGEETQY
j_call: TRBJ2-5
v_call: TRBV7-2

cdr3_aa: ASSLSDRTPYEQY
j_call: TRBJ2-7
v_call: TRBV27

cdr3_aa: ASRTGDLAYEQY
j_call: TRBJ2-7
v_call: TRBV28

cdr3_aa: ASRDRGGYSNQPQH
j_call: TRBJ1-5
v_call: TRBV28